These 32 T cell receptor beta chains were all obtained from the same sample, sequenced in a study of early T cells in non-severe SARS-CoV-2 infection (dated by TCRdb to the early 2020s). Libraries were prepared through 5' RACE. The data were produced on a NextSeq 500. TCRdb trimmed the raw reads at Q25, called clones with MiXCR and kept productive beta chains. A single entry per CDR3 protein holds the most common genes and DNA from its merged rows. This sample lists tens of thousands of distinct CDR3 sequences; 12% were detected once. Clones ranked in the top ten supply roughly 1.2% of the sample. The material was whole blood, obtained at baseline. These receptors were obtained from an adult who was a healthcare worker with PCR-confirmed SARS-CoV-2 infection or an uninfected control (not recorded which). The donor label of this sample is uncertain.

A few counts support this clonotype. V and J are TRBV5-1 and TRBJ2-1; the D gene is possibly TRBD1 (6 bases). Germline V gene sequence: CDR1 SGHRS, CDR2 YFSETQ. This CDR3 has 12 residues. V lost 4 bases and J lost 8, with 10 bases in between. The CDR3 DNA reads TGCGCCAGCAGCCCGACAGGAGATGAGCAGTTCTTC. As protein: CASSPTGDEQFF.

Of note for this clonotype: A much larger clone lies a single base off, so this may be a read error. The rearrangement joins TRBV12-3 or TRBV12-4 to TRBJ1-1; the D gene is possibly TRBD1 (5 bases). Trimming cost V 5 bases and J 0 bases, with 16 bases left between them. CDR3 length: 16 residues. This chain's CDR3 is CASSRGLGIVNTEAFF. The CDR3 DNA is TGTGCCAGCAGTCGGGGACTGGGAATTGTGAACACTGAAGCTTTCTTT.

The DNA of the CDR3 is TGTGCCAGTAGTATGACGGATTCCACAGATACGCAGTATTTT. As protein: CASSMTDSTDTQYF. The chain couples TRBV19 to TRBJ2-3, with D unresolved. This CDR3 has 14 amino acids. Trimming took off 3 bases at V and 2 bases at J, with 9 bases between the two ends. Germline V gives CDR1 LNHDA, CDR2 SQIVND (reference sequence).

This chain joins TRBV30 and TRBJ1-2; 8 bases line up with TRBD1. This CDR3 contains 13 residues. Unmatched junction bases numbered 4, after V lost 1 base and J lost 6 bases. Germline V gene lookup returns CDR1 GTSNPN and CDR2 SVGIG (reference sequence). The CDR3 here is CAWSGTGMDGYTF. The CDR3 bases are TGTGCCTGGAGTGGGACAGGGATGGATGGCTACACCTTC.

This clonotype has a count of ten or more. V usage is TRBV5-1 and J usage is TRBJ2-1; possibly TRBD2 for D (7 bases). The CDR3 length is 15 residues. V was cut by 4 bases and J by 4 bases, with 15 bases left in between. Germline CDR1 SGHRS, CDR2 YFSETQ. CDR3 coding DNA: TGCGCCAGCAGCCTAGACAGCGGGACATACAATGAGCAGTTCTTC. This translates into CASSLDSGTYNEQFF.

The sample holds a few counts of this clonotype. The rearrangement links TRBV6-5 to TRBJ2-7, with unresolved D. V gave up 6 bases and J gave up 8 bases, with 14 bases separating them. CDR1 is MNHEY, CDR2 SVGAGI, per germline. This CDR3 has 12 amino acids. CDR3 nucleotides: TGTGCCAGCAGGACAAGGACCGGCAAGCAGTACGTC. It yields the protein CASRTRTGKQYV.

This clonotype has more than one count but fewer than ten. V gene TRBV21-1 combines with J gene TRBJ2-7; TRBD1 was called by the table and not checked on the DNA. TRBV21-1 counts as a pseudogene. This CDR3 region has 15 residues. The CDR3 DNA sequence: TGTGCCAGCAGCAACCCGACAGGGGTATGGGGAGAGCAGTACGTC. This sequence encodes CASSNPTGVWGEQYV.

The chain is built from TRBV4-1 and TRBJ2-3, with TRBD1 as a possible D gene (6 bases). Germline CDR1 reads MGHRA; CDR2 reads YSYEKL. V was shortened by 0 bases and J by 5 bases, with 12 bases between the two germline ends. The CDR3 length is 15 residues. This CDR3 reads CASSQEQGGGDTQYF. The CDR3 DNA is TGCGCCAGCAGCCAAGAACAGGGCGGTGGAGATACGCAGTATTTT.

The table lists this clonotype with many counts. This sequence joins TRBV14 and TRBJ1-2, with D perhaps TRBD1 (5 bases). This CDR3 contains 13 residues. Between the trimmed V and J ends, which lost 1 base and 8 bases, there was a span of 11 bases. Germline V gene lookup returns CDR1 SGHDN and CDR2 FVKESK. CDR3 protein: CASSQGGGYGYTF. The DNA of the CDR3 is TGTGCCAGCAGCCAAGGCGGGGGATACGGCTACACCTTC.

This clonotype was observed at least ten times. The CDR3 region is CASSLVLGGRNTDTQYF. CDR3 nucleotide sequence: TGTGCCAGCAGCTTAGTCTTGGGGGGGCGAAACACAGATACGCAGTATTTT. The rearrangement links TRBV7-6 to TRBJ2-3, with D perhaps matching TRBD2 (7 bases). The CDR3 contains 17 residues. CDR1 is SGHVS, CDR2 FNYEAQ, per germline. With 1 base removed from V and 2 bases from J, the gap between germline ends came to 16 bases.

The V gene is TRBV28, the J gene TRBJ2-1; 8 bases agree with TRBD2. The CDR3 is 15 residues long. V lost 2 bases and J lost 4; bases outside the gene matches: 4. CDR1 MDHEN and CDR2 SYDVKM come from the germline V gene. The CDR3 region has the DNA TGTGCCAGCAGTTTAGCGGGGGGACCTTACAATGAGCAGTTCTTC. Its protein is CASSLAGGPYNEQFF.

The V and J genes are TRBV11-1 and TRBJ2-3; TRBD2 agrees at 9 bases. The V segment lost 5 bases and the J segment 3 bases; nucleotides outside the gene matches: 12. Germline CDR1 and CDR2: SGHAT and FQDESV (reference sequence). The length of the CDR3 is 17 residues. The CDR3 DNA reads as TGTGCCAGCAGCAATTTGAAGCGGGGGGCCCTGACAGATACGCAGTATTTT. As protein: CASSNLKRGALTDTQYF.

This clonotype has a count of ten or more. The rearrangement links TRBV7-6 to TRBJ1-3; D is perhaps TRBD1 (5 bases). V gave up 1 base and J gave up 0 bases, with 13 bases separating them. The CDR3 contains 17 residues. The germline V gene has CDR1 SGHVS and CDR2 FNYEAQ. The CDR3 sequence is CASSLEAGRTSGNTIYF. In nucleotides, the CDR3 is TGTGCCAGCAGCTTAGAAGCAGGGAGAACCTCTGGAAACACCATATATTTT.

This chain connects TRBV6-5 to TRBJ2-3; D assignment may be TRBD1 or TRBD2 (5 bases each). The CDR3 is 15 residues long. The V gene's germline CDR1 is MNHEY and CDR2 SVGAGI. The V and J ends lost 3 bases and 3 bases respectively, with 13 bases between them. The CDR3 sequence: CASSYNSGPTDTQYF. Written as DNA, the CDR3 is TGTGCCAGCAGTTATAACTCGGGACCGACAGATACGCAGTATTTT.

This clonotype occurred many times. This chain joins TRBV19 and TRBJ1-5, with D possibly TRBD1 on 5 matching bases. Trimming took off 9 bases at V and 7 bases at J, with 19 bases between the two ends. The length of the CDR3 is 14 residues. Germline V CDR1 and CDR2: LNHDA, SQIVND (reference sequence). DNA of the CDR3: TGTGCCAGCAAAGAGGGGAGACGGGAACAGCCCCAGCATTTT. This codes for CASKEGRREQPQHF.

Only a few counts were recorded for this clonotype. The V call is TRBV6-5, the J call TRBJ2-5; tentative D call: TRBD1 (6 bases). CDR3 length equals 15 residues. Per germline, CDR1 MNHEY and CDR2 SVGAGI. V was trimmed by 0 bases and J by 2 bases, leaving 10 bases between them. The CDR3 DNA sequence: TGTGCCAGCAGTTACTCCAGGGGAAAGCAAGAGACCCAGTACTTC. Translating it yields CASSYSRGKQETQYF.

This chain links TRBV7-3 with TRBJ2-5, with TRBD2 matching over 9 bases. V lost 3 bases to trimming and J lost 5 bases; unmatched junction nucleotides: 4. CDR1 and CDR2 from the germline V gene are SGHTA and FQGTGA. This CDR3 has 14 amino acids. The CDR3, as DNA: TGTGCCAGCAGCTTGAGCGGGGGGTATGAGACCCAGTACTTC. It codes for CASSLSGGYETQYF.

V gene TRBV5-1 combines with J gene TRBJ2-5; 7 bases map to TRBD1. CDR1 is SGHRS, CDR2 YFSETQ, per germline. The CDR3 sequence is 14 residues long. The junction had 0 bases not matched to a gene; V was cut back by 0 bases and J by 1 base. The CDR3 DNA reads TGCGCCAGCAGCTTGGACAGGGGCCAAGAGACCCAGTACTTC. Translated, it gives CASSLDRGQETQYF.

This clonotype was counted a few times. J is TRBJ2-3 and V is TRBV2; D remains ambiguous. Trimming cost V 6 bases and J 6 bases, with 13 bases left between them. Germline values: CDR1 SNHLY, CDR2 FYNNEI. CDR3 size: 13 residues. The CDR3 region is CASSIQTLDTQYF. The CDR3 region has the DNA TGTGCCAGCAGCATCCAGACACTTGATACGCAGTATTTT.

This clonotype was seen at least ten times. The chain carries TRBV15 and TRBJ2-6, with no clear D. V was pared by 5 bases and J by 0 bases, with 11 bases between. The CDR3 totals 16 residues. Germline V gene sequence: CDR1 LNHNV, CDR2 YYDKDF (reference sequence). CDR3 nucleotide sequence: TGTGCCACCAGCTTAGGGCAAAACTCTGGGGCCAACGTCCTGACTTTC. As protein: CATSLGQNSGANVLTF. Together with reference TRBV15 and TRBJ2-6, the CDR3 gives the full variable domain: DAMVIQNPRYQVTQFGKPVTLSCSQTLNHNVMYWYQQKSSQAPKLLFHYYDKDFNNEADTPDNFQSRRPNTSFCFLDIRSPGLGDTAMYLCATSLGQNSGANVLTFGAGSRLTVL.

This sequence joins TRBV30 and TRBJ2-3, with 14 bases fitting TRBD2. J was trimmed by 4 bases and V by 0 bases; bases with no gene match: 6. From germline, CDR1 is GTSNPN and CDR2 SVGIG (reference sequence). This CDR3 is built from 17 residues. CDR3 in amino acids: CAWSVIRLAGGPDTQYF. CDR3 in DNA: TGTGCCTGGAGTGTCATTCGACTAGCGGGGGGGCCAGATACGCAGTATTTT.

The CDR3 reads CSVLTGVQETQYF. As DNA, the CDR3 is TGCAGCGTCCTCACAGGGGTTCAAGAGACCCAGTACTTC. This sequence joins TRBV29-1 and TRBJ2-5; TRBD1 matches 7 bases. V lost 6 bases to trimming and J lost 2 bases; unmatched junction nucleotides: 6. The germline CDR1 and CDR2 sequences are SQVTM and ANQGSEA. This CDR3 comprises 13 residues.

The V gene is TRBV5-6, the J gene TRBJ1-2; 8 bases fit TRBD1. This CDR3 spans 13 amino acids. The J segment lost 7 bases and the V segment lost 1 base, leaving 3 bases of the junction unmatched. Germline V lookup: CDR1 SGHDT, CDR2 YYEEEE. CDR3 loop: CASSLPGGRGYTF. The CDR3 DNA sequence: TGTGCCAGCAGCTTGCCAGGGGGCCGTGGCTACACCTTC.

This clonotype was found a few times. The J gene is TRBJ1-1, the V gene TRBV7-9; D gene unclear. The CDR3 totals 12 residues. The V gene lost 2 bases and the J gene lost 3 bases, with 4 bases spanning the gap. Germline-derived CDR1 and CDR2 are SEHNR and FQNEAQ (reference sequence). The CDR3 here is CASSLHDTEAFF. The CDR3, as DNA: TGTGCCAGCAGCTTACATGACACTGAAGCTTTCTTT.

Ten or more counts support this clonotype. This sequence joins TRBV6-6 and TRBJ2-5; 9 bases match TRBD2. The germline gives CDR1 MNHNY, CDR2 SVGAGI (reference sequence). V shed 1 base and J 4 bases; nucleotides not matched to a gene: 4. This CDR3 spans 15 amino acids. The CDR3 sequence is CASSYLRGGRETQYF. The CDR3 DNA is TGTGCCAGCAGTTACTTGCGGGGGGGCCGAGAGACCCAGTACTTC.

On this clonotype itself: One base away lies a much larger clone, so this may be a sequencing read error. The V and J genes are TRBV29-1 and TRBJ2-1; D ambiguous. CDR1 and CDR2 from the germline V gene are SQVTM and ANQGSEA. This CDR3 contains 12 residues. CDR3 in amino acids: CNVDRSYNEQFF. The CDR3 DNA reads as TGCAACGTTGACCGCTCCTACAATGAGCAGTTCTTC.

In its sample, this clonotype was seen a few times. The chain recombines TRBV19 with TRBJ1-4; no clear D gene. Between the trimmed V and J ends, which lost 5 bases and 4 bases, there was a span of 8 bases. CDR1 and CDR2 (germline): LNHDA, SQIVND (reference sequence). The CDR3 length is 13 residues. The CDR3 DNA sequence: TGTGCCAGTAGTCCCCAAATTAATGAAAAACTGTTTTTT. The encoded protein is CASSPQINEKLFF.

This clonotype was seen ten or more times. The V gene is TRBV15, the J gene TRBJ2-3; 9 nucleotides agree with TRBD2. Per germline, CDR1 LNHNV and CDR2 YYDKDF (reference sequence). The V gene end was trimmed by 1 base and the J gene end by 4 bases; junction bases not matched to a gene: 12. The CDR3 consists of 18 residues. CDR3 coding DNA: TGTGCCACCAGCAGAGTCGCCCCTAGCGGGGATGACGCAGATACGCAGTATTTT. Its translation: CATSRVAPSGDDADTQYF.

The J gene is TRBJ2-3, the V gene TRBV12-3 or TRBV12-4, with D possibly being TRBD2 (6 bases). The length of the CDR3 is 13 residues. V lost 6 bases, J lost 6 bases, and 13 bases lay in between. Here the CDR3 DNA reads TGTGCCAGCAGCTCGACTAGGTTCGATACGCAGTATTTT. Protein: CASSSTRFDTQYF.

This clonotype was found many times. This chain uses TRBV7-3 with TRBJ1-1; D unclear. Germline loops: CDR1 SGHTA, CDR2 FQGTGA. Trimming removed 2 bases from V and 0 bases from J, with 10 bases in between. The length of the CDR3 is 15 residues. CDR3 nucleotides: TGTGCCAGCAGCTTATCAGCCGTGATGAACACTGAAGCTTTCTTT. Its protein product is CASSLSAVMNTEAFF.

The V gene is TRBV4-1, the J gene TRBJ1-1; unclear D gene. Trimming stripped 1 base from V and 4 bases from J, with 10 bases between. Germline V lookup: CDR1 MGHRA, CDR2 YSYEKL. The CDR3 has 14 residues. The CDR3 region is CASSQVTLGTEAFF. The CDR3 bases are TGCGCCAGCAGCCAAGTGACGTTGGGCACTGAAGCTTTCTTT.

The chain links TRBV5-5 to TRBJ1-5; maybe TRBD1 (6 bases). Looked up from germline, CDR1 is SGHKS and CDR2 is YYEKEE (reference sequence). The CDR3 runs to 14 residues. V was pared by 3 bases and J by 4 bases, with 11 bases between. The CDR3 DNA reads as TGTGCCAGCAGCTCAGGAACAGGGAATCAGCCCCAGCATTTT. Encoded protein: CASSSGTGNQPQHF. Using reference TRBV5-5 and TRBJ1-5 for the parts outside the CDR3, the full variable domain is DAGVTQSPTHLIKTRGQQVTLRCSPISGHKSVSWYQQVLGQGPQFIFQYYEKEERGRGNFPDRFSARQFPNYSSELNVNALLLGDSALYLCASSSGTGNQPQHFGDGTRLSIL.